This passage covers 10 T cell receptor beta chains from one sample sequenced in a study of identical twins. Each CDR3 protein is one row after TCRdb ran MiXCR on the 5' RACE reads. The sample lists about 470,000 distinct CDR3 sequences; roughly 26% were seen once. This sample was also put to use in a study of T cells expressing NK-cell markers.

The specimen sequenced was CD4+ T cells sorted from blood. These TCRs come from a woman aged 18-29 years in good health.

The sample holds a few counts of this clonotype. This chain connects TRBV12-3 or TRBV12-4 to TRBJ2-5, with 8 nucleotides matching TRBD1. This CDR3 is 12 amino acids long. Germline trimming cut 1 base from V and 11 bases from J; bases unmatched to any gene: 3. As DNA, the CDR3 is TGTGCCAGCAGTTTAGGAACAGGGGGACAGTACTTC. Residues: CASSLGTGGQYF.

The chain employs TRBV7-3 and TRBJ2-1; D gene unclear. The germline CDR1 and CDR2 sequences are SGHTA and FQGTGA. The CDR3 sequence is 12 residues long. V lost 4 bases and J lost 7, with 8 bases in between. CDR3 nucleotide sequence: TGTGCCAGCAGCTCCCCGCCGAATGAGCAGTTCTTC. This gives the protein CASSSPPNEQFF.

This clonotype was counted between two and nine times. CDR3 coding DNA: TGTGCCAGCAGTTTGCGAGCGGGGCGTCAGCCCCAGCATTTT. Protein: CASSLRAGRQPQHF. The chain uses TRBV12-3 or TRBV12-4 and TRBJ1-5; D perhaps matches TRBD1 (5 bases). The CDR3 covers 14 residues. V lost 3 bases, J lost 6 bases, and 12 bases lay in between.

This sequence joins TRBV5-1 and TRBJ2-2; D is undetermined. The ends were cut back, 0 bases at V and 3 bases at J, with 15 bases in the middle. The CDR3 contains 17 residues. From germline, CDR1 is SGHRS and CDR2 YFSETQ. CDR3 sequence (DNA): TGCGCCAGCAGCTTGGCCCCACTTCCTCGGGACACCGGGGAGCTGTTTTTT. This translates into CASSLAPLPRDTGELFF.

Comments on this clonotype: A read error may account for a junction end that differs from germline. This chain links TRBV5-1 with TRBJ2-5, with D perhaps given as TRBD1 or TRBD2 (6 bases each). This CDR3 contains 14 residues. Germline V gene data show CDR1 as SGHRS and CDR2 as YFSETQ. In DNA form, the CDR3 reads TGCGCCAGCAGCTTGCAGGGGCGGGAACAGACCCAGCACTTC. The encoded protein is CASSLQGREQTQHF.

CDR3 residues: CSATLPSVSTEAFF. CDR3 coding DNA: TGCAGTGCTACCCTACCGTCTGTGAGTACCGAAGCTTTCTTT. J is TRBJ1-1 and V is TRBV20-1, with D unresolved. The V gene's germline CDR1 is DFQATT and CDR2 SNEGSKA (reference sequence). There are 14 residues in the CDR3. Trimming cost V 4 bases and J 8 bases, with 20 bases left between them.

This chain joins TRBV7-2 and TRBJ2-1; perhaps TRBD2 as D (6 bases). The CDR3 extends over 13 amino acids. V gave up 4 bases and J gave up 9 bases, with 13 bases separating them. Germline assignment: CDR1 SGHTA and CDR2 FQGNSA. CDR3 nucleotide sequence: TGTGCCAGCAGCTCCCGGGGGATCGGTGAGCAGTTCTTC. Its protein is CASSSRGIGEQFF. Combining the CDR3 with reference TRBV7-2 and TRBJ2-1 gives the whole variable domain GAGVSQSPSNKVTEKGKDVELRCDPISGHTALYWYRQSLGQGLEFLIYFQGNSAPDKSGLPSDRFSAERTGGSVSTLTIQRTQQEDSAVYLCASSSRGIGEQFFGPGTRLTVL.

This clonotype was seen more than once but under ten times. The rearrangement uses TRBV25-1 and TRBJ2-1, with unresolved D. Germline V gene data show CDR1 as MGHDK and CDR2 as SYGVNS. The V end was cut by 9 bases, the J end by 7 bases, with 13 bases between. The CDR3 consists of 12 residues. CDR3 sequence reads: CASSPRKNEQFF. The CDR3 nucleotides are TGTGCCAGTAGTCCGAGGAAGAATGAGCAGTTCTTC.

In its sample, this clonotype was seen a few times. V and J are TRBV10-3 and TRBJ2-7; possibly TRBD2 for D (5 bases). This CDR3 is 11 amino acids long. V was trimmed by 8 bases and J by 7 bases, leaving 12 bases between them. Germline lookup yields CDR1 ENHRY and CDR2 SYGVKD. The CDR3 loop reads CAIRVAWEQYF. In DNA, the CDR3 is TGTGCCATCCGGGTAGCGTGGGAGCAGTACTTC.

This clonotype was picked up a small number of times. This chain uses TRBV6-1 with TRBJ2-1; 9 positions agree with TRBD2. Germline trimming cut 4 bases from V and 7 bases from J; bases unmatched to any gene: 8. The CDR3 loop spans 15 amino acids. CDR1 MNHNS and CDR2 SASEGT come from the germline V gene. The CDR3 is CASSVASGNANEQFF. DNA for the CDR3: TGTGCCAGCAGTGTCGCTAGCGGGAATGCTAATGAGCAGTTCTTC.